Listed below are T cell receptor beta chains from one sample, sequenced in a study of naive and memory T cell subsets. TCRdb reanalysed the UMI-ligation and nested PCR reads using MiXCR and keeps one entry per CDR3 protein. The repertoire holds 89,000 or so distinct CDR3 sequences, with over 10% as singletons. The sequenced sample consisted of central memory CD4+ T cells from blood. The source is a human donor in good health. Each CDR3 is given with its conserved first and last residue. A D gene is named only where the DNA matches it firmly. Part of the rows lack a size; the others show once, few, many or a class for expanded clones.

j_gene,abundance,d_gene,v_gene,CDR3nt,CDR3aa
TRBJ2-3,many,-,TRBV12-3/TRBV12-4,TGTGCCAGCAGTTTGGCGAGAAGGGGTTTTCTGGCGGGTCCCACAGATACGCAGTATTTT,CASSLARRGFLAGPTDTQYF
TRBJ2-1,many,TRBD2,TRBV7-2,TGTGCCAGCAACCTAGGGCAATGGGCTAGCGGAAGGGAGCAGTTCTTC,CASNLGQWASGREQFF
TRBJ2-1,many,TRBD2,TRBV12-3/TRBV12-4,TGTGCCAGCACCCTAGGGCTAGCGGGAGCCAATGAGCAGTTCTTC,CASTLGLAGANEQFF
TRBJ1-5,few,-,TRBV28,TGTGCCAGCAGCCCTGCAGGCATAGGGAATCAGCCCCAGCATTTT,CASSPAGIGNQPQHF
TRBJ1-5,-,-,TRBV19,TGTGCCAGTAGCGCTGACAAGTATCAGCCCCAGCATTTT,CASSADKYQPQHF
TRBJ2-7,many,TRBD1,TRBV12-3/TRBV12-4,TGTGCCAGCAGTTTCGGGACAGCTAGCGAGCAGTACTTC,CASSFGTASEQYF
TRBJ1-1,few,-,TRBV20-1,TGCAGTGCCCCGTCAAGGTTTCTGGCTGAAGCTTTCTTT,CSAPSRFLAEAFF
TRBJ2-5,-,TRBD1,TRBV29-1,TGCAGCGTGGGAAACAGGGGGCATATCCAGTACTTC,CSVGNRGHIQYF
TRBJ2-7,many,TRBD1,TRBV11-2,TGTGCCAGCAGCGCCCTGGACAGGCTAAACTACGAGCAGTACTTC,CASSALDRLNYEQYF
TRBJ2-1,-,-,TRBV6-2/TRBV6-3,TGTGCCAGCAGTTACCAGAGACAGCTTAACAATGAGCAGTTCTTC,CASSYQRQLNNEQFF
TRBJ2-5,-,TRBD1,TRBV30,TGTGCCTGGAGTAGGGACAGCCTAGGAGAGACCCAGTACTTC,CAWSRDSLGETQYF
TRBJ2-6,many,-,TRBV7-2,TGTGCCAGCAGCTACTCTGGGGCCAACGTCCTGACTTTC,CASSYSGANVLTF
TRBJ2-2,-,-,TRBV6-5,TGTGCCAGCAGTGGGGATCGAGCCGGGGAGCTGTTTTTT,CASSGDRAGELFF
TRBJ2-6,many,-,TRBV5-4,TGTGCCAGCAGCTTGGAGGGTTACGGGGCCAACGTCCTGACTTTC,CASSLEGYGANVLTF
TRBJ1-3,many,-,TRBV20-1,TGCAGTGCTAGACGGTTTGACAGAGTTGGAAACACCATATATTTT,CSARRFDRVGNTIYF
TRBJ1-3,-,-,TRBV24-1,TGTGCCACCAGCTCCGAAGTGCAGTGGTACTCTGGAAACACCATATATTTT,CATSSEVQWYSGNTIYF
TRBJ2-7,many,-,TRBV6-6,TGTGCCAGCTCCCGGGACCCTGCCTACGAGCAGTACTTC,CASSRDPAYEQYF
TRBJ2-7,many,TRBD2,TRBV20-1,TGCAGTGTAGCCCTAGCGGTACCGCCCTACGAGCAGTACTTC,CSVALAVPPYEQYF
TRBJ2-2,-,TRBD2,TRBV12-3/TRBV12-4,TGTGCCAGCAGTTCCGGGACTAGCGTCGGCGGGGAGCTGTTTTTT,CASSSGTSVGGELFF
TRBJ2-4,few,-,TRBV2,TGTGCCAGCAGTGTTAGGGGGAACATTCAGTACTTC,CASSVRGNIQYF
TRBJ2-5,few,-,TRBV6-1,TGTGCCAGCAGGTTTACAAGGCCGGGAGAGACCCAGTACTTC,CASRFTRPGETQYF
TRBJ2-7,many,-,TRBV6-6,TGTGCCAGCAGTCTCGGCCTCTACGAGCAGTACTTC,CASSLGLYEQYF
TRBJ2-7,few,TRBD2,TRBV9,TGTGCCAGCAGCGTGGGGGGACTAGCGGGGACCTACGAGCAGTACTTC,CASSVGGLAGTYEQYF
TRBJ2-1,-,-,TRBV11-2,TGTGCCAGCAGCCCGAGGCGGTCGCTCAATGAGCAGTTCTTC,CASSPRRSLNEQFF
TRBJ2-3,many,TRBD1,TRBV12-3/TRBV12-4,TGTGCCAGCAGTCCACAGGGGAGCACAGATACGCAGTATTTT,CASSPQGSTDTQYF
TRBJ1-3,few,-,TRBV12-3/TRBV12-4,TGTGCCAGCAGAGGAGTGTCTGGAAACACCATATATTTT,CASRGVSGNTIYF
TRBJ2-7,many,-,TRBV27,TGTGCCAGCAGTTCCGTTGACAGACCGGGCGAGCAGTACTTC,CASSSVDRPGEQYF
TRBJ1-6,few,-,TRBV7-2,TGTGCCAGCAGCAATCGGGGGGCAGGGCGGAATTCACCCCTCCACTTT,CASSNRGAGRNSPLHF
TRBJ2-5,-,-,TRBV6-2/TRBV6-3,TGTGCCAGCACTCCCCTCGGGCGCGCAGAGACCCAGTACTTC,CASTPLGRAETQYF
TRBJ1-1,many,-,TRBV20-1,TGCAGTGCTAGTGAACCCCTGGCAACGAGGACTGAAGCTTTCTTT,CSASEPLATRTEAFF
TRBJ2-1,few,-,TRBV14,TGTGCCAGCAGCCAAGATGAGCGGTCTTCTTACAATGAGCAGTTCTTC,CASSQDERSSYNEQFF
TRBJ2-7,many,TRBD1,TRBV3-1,TGTGCCAGCAGCCTAGCAGTTGGACAGGCCGAAAACTTC,CASSLAVGQAENF
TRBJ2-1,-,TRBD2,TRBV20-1,TGCAGTGCCATAGACGGACTAGCGGGCAATGAGCAGTTCTTC,CSAIDGLAGNEQFF